These 31 T cell receptor beta chains originate from one sample sequenced in a study of T cells in tumors after PD-1 blockade (dated by TCRdb to between 2018 and 2020). Library prep was done by the immunoSEQ multiplex PCR assay. TCRdb's version of the immuneACCESS table is confined to in-frame rearrangements and falls short of the full clone set. An unresolved V gene accounts for under half of the shortfall where checked; the remainder is of unknown origin. The sample table records approximately 47,000 clones; more than 65% of these occur just once. Approximately 7.9% of the sample is held by the ten biggest clonotypes. This sample comprised PBMCs, obtained before anti-PD-1 therapy. The origin of the receptors is a human donor with advanced basal cell or squamous cell carcinoma (not recorded which).

This clone has a handful of counts. The chain couples TRBV7-9 to TRBJ2-4; D may be TRBD1 or TRBD2 (5 bases each). This CDR3 is built from 17 residues. The ends were cut back, 6 bases at V and 0 bases at J, with 18 bases in the middle. CDR1 and CDR2 from the germline V gene are SEHNR and FQNEAQ (reference sequence). The CDR3 region is CASSQGDGWLAKNIQYF. The CDR3 bases are TGTGCCAGCAGTCAAGGGGACGGATGGCTAGCCAAAAACATTCAGTACTTC.

The chain joins TRBV19 to TRBJ2-7, with TRBD2 as a possible D gene (7 bases). The CDR3 runs 14 residues. From germline, CDR1 is LNHDA and CDR2 SQIVND (reference sequence). The V end was cut by 5 bases, the J end by 2 bases, with 13 bases between. The CDR3: CASSPWEGAYEQYF. The CDR3 DNA follows: TGTGCCAGTAGTCCGTGGGAGGGGGCCTACGAGCAGTACTTC.

J is TRBJ2-5 and V is TRBV9; 8 nucleotides agree with TRBD1. The CDR3 sequence is 14 residues long. Germline CDR1 is SGDLS and CDR2 is YYNGEE. Losses at the gene ends were 4 bases for V and 4 bases for J; bases not matched to a gene: 6. CDR3 nucleotide sequence: TGTGCCAGCAGCCCAGCCGACAGGGGAGAGACCCAGTACTTC. Encoded protein: CASSPADRGETQYF.

The chain couples TRBV5-6 to TRBJ2-7; TRBD2 matches 7 bases. The CDR3 sequence is 15 residues long. Germline V gives CDR1 SGHDT, CDR2 YYEEEE. Trimming took 4 bases from V and 5 from J; bases not matched to a gene: 12. CDR3 sequence reads: CASSLGLVEWDEQYF. The CDR3 DNA sequence: TGTGCCAGCAGCCTAGGACTAGTGGAGTGGGACGAGCAGTACTTC.

The rearrangement uses TRBV3-1 (or the pseudogene TRBV3-2) and TRBJ1-5; D is unresolved. In germline, CDR1 is LGHDT, CDR2 YNNKEL (reference sequence). This CDR3 comprises 15 residues. V lost 0 bases and J 2 bases, leaving 8 bases between the germline ends. CDR3 in amino acids: CASSQDVNGNQPQHF. CDR3 in DNA: TGTGCCAGCAGCCAAGATGTTAATGGCAATCAGCCCCAGCATTTT.

The chain couples TRBV5-1 to TRBJ2-2; 12 nucleotides agree with TRBD2. Germline CDR1 and CDR2: SGHRS and YFSETQ. Trimming at V came to 4 bases and at J to 2 bases, leaving 6 bases not matched to a gene. The CDR3 spans 17 residues. CDR3 amino acids: CASSPGTSGPNTGELFF. CDR3 nucleotides: TGCGCCAGCAGCCCGGGGACTAGCGGGCCCAACACCGGGGAGCTGTTTTTT.

The genes are TRBV28 and TRBJ2-3, with D perhaps TRBD1 (6 bases). V dropped 7 bases and J dropped 2 bases, with 10 bases sitting between them. The CDR3 is 13 amino acids. Germline CDR1 is MDHEN and CDR2 is SYDVKM. Here the CDR3 reads CASTGDNTDTQYF. CDR3 sequence (DNA): TGTGCCAGCACCGGGGACAACACAGATACGCAGTATTTT.

This chain connects TRBV28 to TRBJ1-2, with a possible D match to TRBD1 (6 bases). This CDR3 contains 12 residues. Trimming removed 4 bases from V and 8 bases from J, with 11 bases in between. Germline loops: CDR1 MDHEN, CDR2 SYDVKM. For the CDR3, the DNA is TGTGCCAGCAGTTCCATGGGACAAGGCTACACCTTC. This sequence encodes CASSSMGQGYTF.

This chain joins TRBV2 and TRBJ2-3; 13 nucleotides match TRBD2. Trimming at V came to 2 bases and at J to 5 bases, leaving 7 bases not matched to a gene. CDR3 length: 17 residues. In germline, CDR1 is SNHLY, CDR2 FYNNEI. The CDR3 loop reads CASSESGLAGLGDTQYF. DNA of the CDR3: TGTGCCAGCAGTGAATCGGGACTAGCGGGACTAGGAGATACGCAGTATTTT.

This clone was picked up one time. The genes are TRBV2 and TRBJ2-1; TRBD2 matches 12 bases. The CDR3 length is 14 residues. The J segment lost 2 bases and the V segment lost 10 bases, leaving 3 bases of the junction unmatched. CDR1 is SNHLY, CDR2 FYNNEI, per germline. In nucleotides, the CDR3 is TGTGCCACTCTAGCGGGAGGGCCCTACAATGAGCAGTTCTTC. This codes for CATLAGGPYNEQFF. The full variable domain, in which reference TRBV2 and TRBJ2-1 provide the parts outside the CDR3, is EPEVTQTPSHQVTQMGQEVILRCVPISNHLYFYWYRQILGQKVEFLVSFYNNEISEKSEIFDDQFSVERPDGSNFTLKIRSTKLEDSAMYFCATLAGGPYNEQFFGPGTRLTVL.

The V call is TRBV3-1 (or the pseudogene TRBV3-2), the J call TRBJ2-3; TRBD1 matches at 7 bases. V shed 6 bases, J shed 1 base, and the junction held 7 bases outside the gene matches. The CDR3 spans 15 residues. From germline, CDR1 is LGHDT and CDR2 YNNKEL (reference sequence). The DNA of the CDR3 is TGTGCCAGCAGGTGGAGTAGGGGGCGCACAGATACGCAGTATTTT. Its translation: CASRWSRGRTDTQYF.

The chain joins TRBV7-2 to TRBJ2-5; 8 bases map to TRBD2. CDR3 length: 16 amino acids. Germline V gene sequence: CDR1 SGHTA, CDR2 FQGNSA. J gave up 5 bases and V 2 bases, and 10 bases lay outside the gene matches. CDR3 residues: CASSLLSGGTPETQYF. The CDR3 coding sequence is TGTGCCAGCAGCTTACTTTCGGGGGGGACTCCGGAGACCCAGTACTTC. Variable domain in full (rest from reference TRBV7-2 and TRBJ2-5): GAGVSQSPSNKVTEKGKDVELRCDPISGHTALYWYRQSLGQGLEFLIYFQGNSAPDKSGLPSDRFSAERTGGSVSTLTIQRTQQEDSAVYLCASSLLSGGTPETQYFGPGTRLLVL.

The chain's CDR3 is CASSLFRGNEQFF. The CDR3 DNA follows: TGTGCCAGCAGCCTATTCCGTGGGAATGAGCAGTTCTTC. The rearrangement links TRBV4-2 to TRBJ2-1; D gene uncertain. Germline CDR1 LGHNA, CDR2 YNFKEQ. Trimming cost V 4 bases and J 7 bases, with 11 bases left between them. The CDR3 runs 13 residues.

This chain joins TRBV13 and TRBJ1-2; D not certain. Between the trimmed V and J ends, which lost 4 bases and 3 bases, there was a span of 15 bases. The CDR3 extends over 15 amino acids. Germline loops: CDR1 PRHDT, CDR2 FYEKMQ (reference sequence). In DNA form, the CDR3 reads TGTGCCAGCAGCTACGCCTCTACAGCCCACTATGGCTACACCTTC. Translating gives CASSYASTAHYGYTF. Complete variable domain (other parts from reference TRBV13 and TRBJ1-2): AAGVIQSPRHLIKEKRETATLKCYPIPRHDTVYWYQQGPGQDPQFLISFYEKMQSDKGSIPDRFSAQQFSDYHSELNMSSLELGDSALYFCASSYASTAHYGYTFGSGTRLTVV.

CDR3 amino acids: CASSPNQETQYF. DNA of the CDR3: TGCGCCAGCAGCCCGAACCAAGAGACCCAGTACTTC. The J gene is TRBJ2-5, the V gene TRBV10-2; no clear D. Germline assignment: CDR1 WSHSY and CDR2 SAAADI. This CDR3 has 12 amino acids. Trimming pared 6 bases from V and 0 bases from J, leaving 5 bases between.

The chain couples TRBV19 to TRBJ2-2, with 7 bases fitting TRBD1. CDR3 length: 17 amino acids. Unmatched junction bases numbered 11, after V lost 4 bases and J lost 3 bases. Per germline, CDR1 LNHDA and CDR2 SQIVND (reference sequence). The CDR3 region has the DNA TGTGCCAGTAGTAACTATCGAAGGGGGCGGGACACCGGGGAGCTGTTTTTT. Its protein product is CASSNYRRGRDTGELFF. Complete variable domain (other parts from reference TRBV19 and TRBJ2-2): DGGITQSPKYLFRKEGQNVTLSCEQNLNHDAMYWYRQDPGQGLRLIYYSQIVNDFQKGDIAEGYSVSREKKESFPLTVTSAQKNPTAFYLCASSNYRRGRDTGELFFGEGSRLTVL.

The gene calls are TRBV27 and TRBJ2-3; 7 bases are shared with TRBD2. This CDR3 has 14 residues. V was pared by 4 bases and J by 3 bases, with 4 bases of the junction left unmatched. CDR1 and CDR2 from the germline V gene are MNHEY and SMNVEV (reference sequence). The CDR3 here is CASSSGGETDTQYF. The CDR3 coding sequence is TGTGCCAGCAGTTCGGGGGGTGAGACAGATACGCAGTATTTT.

Regarding this clone: The same CDR3 also results from other DNA sequences found in this sample. This chain links TRBV2 with TRBJ2-5; D remains ambiguous. Trimming stripped 1 base from V and 4 bases from J, with 7 bases between. Germline V lookup: CDR1 SNHLY, CDR2 FYNNEI. The CDR3 runs 13 residues. The DNA of the CDR3 is TGTGCCAGCAGTGAAGAATCTTTAGAGACCCAGTACTTC. This translates into CASSEESLETQYF.

As DNA, the CDR3 is TGTGCCAGCAGCTTAGAGGTGAACACTGAAGCTTTCTTT. Amino acid sequence: CASSLEVNTEAFF. The J gene is TRBJ1-1, the V gene TRBV11-3; D call uncertain. Germline CDR1 reads SGHNT; CDR2 reads YENEEA. This CDR3 is built from 13 residues. Trimming cost V 0 bases and J 0 bases, with 2 bases left between them. Using reference TRBV11-3 and TRBJ1-1 for the parts outside the CDR3, the full variable domain is EAGVVQSPRYKIIEKKQPVAFWCNPISGHNTLYWYLQNLGQGPELLIRYENEEAVDDSQLPKDRFSAERLKGVDSTLKIQPAELGDSAVYLCASSLEVNTEAFFGQGTRLTVV.

V is TRBV5-1 and J is TRBJ1-3; D is uncertain. Germline values: CDR1 SGHRS, CDR2 YFSETQ. The germline V and J ends were trimmed by 5 bases and 0 bases, with 9 bases remaining between them. The CDR3 is 14 residues long. In nucleotides, the CDR3 is TGCGCCAGCAGGACGGATGGCTCTGGAAACACCATATATTTT. It encodes CASRTDGSGNTIYF. The full variable domain, completed using reference TRBV5-1 and TRBJ1-3, is KAGVTQTPRYLIKTRGQQVTLSCSPISGHRSVSWYQQTPGQGLQFLFEYFSETQRNKGNFPGRFSGRQFSNSRSEMNVSTLELGDSALYLCASRTDGSGNTIYFGEGSWLTVV.

The chain joins TRBV5-1 to TRBJ2-5, with 8 bases lining up with TRBD1. With 4 bases clipped from V and 4 bases from J, the junction kept 9 bases outside the gene matches. The CDR3 has 15 amino acids. Germline assignment: CDR1 SGHRS and CDR2 YFSETQ. This CDR3 reads CASSPDRAGGETQYF. CDR3 DNA sequence: TGCGCCAGCAGCCCGGACAGGGCTGGGGGAGAGACCCAGTACTTC.

This clone was observed once. CDR3 sequence: CASSLSRRLAGEGIKTQYF. CDR3 bases: TGTGCCAGCAGCTTGAGTAGACGTCTAGCGGGAGAAGGAATTAAGACCCAGTACTTC. The chain joins TRBV11-2 to TRBJ2-5; TRBD2 matches 10 bases. The CDR3 spans 19 residues. Trimming at V came to 3 bases and at J to 6 bases, leaving 19 bases not matched to a gene. Germline assignment: CDR1 SGHAT and CDR2 FQNNGV.

In this sample, this clone turned up a few times. The chain employs TRBV5-5 and TRBJ2-7; 9 nucleotides agree with TRBD1. Germline values: CDR1 SGHKS, CDR2 YYEKEE (reference sequence). CDR3 size: 15 residues. J was trimmed by 7 bases and V by 0 bases; bases with no gene match: 8. CDR3 sequence (DNA): TGTGCCAGCAGCTTGGTTGTACAGGGGGCGGGAGAGCAGTACTTC. Protein sequence: CASSLVVQGAGEQYF.

A word on this clone: The germline gene is not matched at one end of the junction; a read error may be the cause. The gene calls are TRBV5-1 and TRBJ1-2; no definite D call. CDR1 SGHRS and CDR2 YFSETQ come from the germline V gene. CDR3 length equals 15 residues. The CDR3 protein is CASSLRAEDNYSYTF. The CDR3 nucleotides are TGCGCCAGCAGCTTGAGGGCAGAAGATAACTATAGCTACACCTTC.

This chain connects TRBV19 to TRBJ1-1; D unclear. Trimming removed 5 bases from V and 11 bases from J, with 18 bases in between. The CDR3 is 13 residues long. Germline V gene sequence: CDR1 LNHDA, CDR2 SQIVND (reference sequence). CDR3 DNA: TGTGCCAGTAGTGTGGCAACGGGCCTGTGGGCTTTCTTT. It is translated as CASSVATGLWAFF. Full variable domain (outside the CDR3, taken from reference TRBV19 and TRBJ1-1): DGGITQSPKYLFRKEGQNVTLSCEQNLNHDAMYWYRQDPGQGLRLIYYSQIVNDFQKGDIAEGYSVSREKKESFPLTVTSAQKNPTAFYLCASSVATGLWAFFGQGTRLTVV.

This chain joins TRBV10-1 and TRBJ2-3; D not resolved. This CDR3 is built from 13 residues. V was shortened by 6 bases and J by 0 bases, with 7 bases between the two germline ends. Germline CDR1 WNHNN, CDR2 SYGVQD (reference sequence). CDR3 in amino acids: CASRGSSTDTQYF. The CDR3 DNA follows: TGCGCCAGCAGGGGGTCCAGCACAGATACGCAGTATTTT.

This chain uses TRBV9 with TRBJ2-1, with 13 positions matching TRBD2. V lost 3 bases, J lost 5 bases, and 5 bases stayed unmatched. The CDR3 contains 16 residues. CDR1 is SGDLS and CDR2 is YYNGEE in the germline V gene. The CDR3 nucleotides read TGTGCCAGCAGCGCGAAAGGACTAGCGGGGGACAATGAGCAGTTCTTC. This encodes CASSAKGLAGDNEQFF.

The chain has TRBV2 and TRBJ2-1, with TRBD1 as a possible D gene (6 bases). Germline CDR1 is SNHLY and CDR2 is FYNNEI. The CDR3 covers 14 residues. Trimming removed 6 bases from V and 8 bases from J, with 17 bases in between. The CDR3 loop is CASRFGTPGDEQFF. CDR3 in DNA: TGTGCCAGCAGGTTCGGGACACCGGGCGATGAGCAGTTCTTC. Together with reference TRBV2 and TRBJ2-1, the CDR3 gives the full variable domain: EPEVTQTPSHQVTQMGQEVILRCVPISNHLYFYWYRQILGQKVEFLVSFYNNEISEKSEIFDDQFSVERPDGSNFTLKIRSTKLEDSAMYFCASRFGTPGDEQFFGPGTRLTVL.

The chain combines TRBV24-1 with TRBJ1-2, with a weak D call TRBD1 (6 bases). The germline V and J ends were trimmed by 1 base and 8 bases, with 16 bases remaining between them. CDR3 size: 15 residues. The germline V gene encodes CDR1 KGHDR and CDR2 SFDVKD. CDR3 bases: TGTGCCACCAGTGATTTTGGTGCAGGGGTCTCCGGCTACACCTTC. Translation gives CATSDFGAGVSGYTF.

This chain connects TRBV2 to TRBJ2-3, with D perhaps matching TRBD1 (6 bases). The CDR3 is 16 amino acids. Germline V gives CDR1 SNHLY, CDR2 FYNNEI. Trimming shortened V by 3 bases and J by 2 bases, and 15 bases separated the two germline ends. This chain's CDR3 is CASSDPSDRATDTQYF. The CDR3 DNA reads TGTGCCAGCAGTGACCCATCGGACAGAGCCACAGATACGCAGTATTTT.

The V gene is TRBV24-1, the J gene TRBJ2-2, with 7 bases that match TRBD1. This CDR3 region has 13 residues. Trimming removed 5 bases from V and 5 bases from J; junction bases left unmatched: 1. CDR1 and CDR2 (germline): KGHDR, SFDVKD. In DNA form, the CDR3 reads TGTGCCACCAGTGGGGACAGTACCGGGGAGCTGTTTTTT. This gives the protein CATSGDSTGELFF.